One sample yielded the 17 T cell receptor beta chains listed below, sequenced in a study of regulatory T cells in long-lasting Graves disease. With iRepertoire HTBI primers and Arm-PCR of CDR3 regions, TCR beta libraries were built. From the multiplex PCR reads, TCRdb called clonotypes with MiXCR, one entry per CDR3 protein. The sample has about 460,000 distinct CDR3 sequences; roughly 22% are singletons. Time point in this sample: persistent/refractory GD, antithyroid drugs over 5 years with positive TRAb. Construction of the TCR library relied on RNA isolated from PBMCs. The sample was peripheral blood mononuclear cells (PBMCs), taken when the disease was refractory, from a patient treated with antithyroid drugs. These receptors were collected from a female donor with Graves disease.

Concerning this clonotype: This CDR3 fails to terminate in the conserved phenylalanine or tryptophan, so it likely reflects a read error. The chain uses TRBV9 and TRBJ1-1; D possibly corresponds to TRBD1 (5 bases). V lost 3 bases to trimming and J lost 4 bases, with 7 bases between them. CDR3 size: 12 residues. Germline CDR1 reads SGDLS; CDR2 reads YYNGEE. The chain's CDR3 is CASSARGTEAFL. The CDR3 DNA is TGTGCCAGCAGCGCAAGGGGCACTGAAGCTTTCCTT.

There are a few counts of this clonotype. CDR3 amino acids: CASSVVTPFSGTEAFF. The CDR3, as DNA: TGTGCCAGCAGCGTAGTCACACCGTTCTCGGGCACTGAAGCTTTCTTT. This sequence joins TRBV9 and TRBJ1-1; the D is unclear. This CDR3 has 16 amino acids. The germline V gene encodes CDR1 SGDLS and CDR2 YYNGEE. The V end was cut by 0 bases, the J end by 4 bases, with 16 bases between.

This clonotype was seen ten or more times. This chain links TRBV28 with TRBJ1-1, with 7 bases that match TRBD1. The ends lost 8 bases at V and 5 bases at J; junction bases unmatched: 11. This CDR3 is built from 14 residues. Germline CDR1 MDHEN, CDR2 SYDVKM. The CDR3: CASGIGGVRTEAFF. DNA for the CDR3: TGTGCCAGCGGGATAGGGGGCGTCAGGACTGAAGCTTTCTTT.

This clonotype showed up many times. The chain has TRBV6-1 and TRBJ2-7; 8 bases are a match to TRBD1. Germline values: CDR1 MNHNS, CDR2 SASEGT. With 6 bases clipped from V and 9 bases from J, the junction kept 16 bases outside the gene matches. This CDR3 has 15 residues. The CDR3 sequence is CASRFMTRTGQVQYF. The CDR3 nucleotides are TGTGCCAGCAGATTCATGACTCGGACAGGGCAAGTGCAGTACTTC.

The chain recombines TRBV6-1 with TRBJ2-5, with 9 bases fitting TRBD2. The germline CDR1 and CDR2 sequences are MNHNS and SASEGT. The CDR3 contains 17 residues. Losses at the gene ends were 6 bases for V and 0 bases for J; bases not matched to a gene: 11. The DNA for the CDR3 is TGTGCCAGCAGGAGGGGGGGTCTAGCGGGAAACCAAGAGACCCAGTACTTC. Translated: CASRRGGLAGNQETQYF.

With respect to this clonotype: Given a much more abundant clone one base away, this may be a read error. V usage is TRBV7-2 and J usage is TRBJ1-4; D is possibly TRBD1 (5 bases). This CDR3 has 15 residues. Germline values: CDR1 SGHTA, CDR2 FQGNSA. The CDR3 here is CASSLQGGPNERLFF. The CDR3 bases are TGTGCCAGCAGCTTACAGGGAGGCCCCAATGAAAGACTGTTTTTT. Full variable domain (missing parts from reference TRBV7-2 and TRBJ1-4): GAGVSQSPSNKVTEKGKDVELRCDPISGHTALYWYRQSLGQGLEFLIYFQGNSAPDKSGLPSDRFSAERTGGSVSTLTIQRTQQEDSAVYLCASSLQGGPNERLFFGSGTQLSVL.

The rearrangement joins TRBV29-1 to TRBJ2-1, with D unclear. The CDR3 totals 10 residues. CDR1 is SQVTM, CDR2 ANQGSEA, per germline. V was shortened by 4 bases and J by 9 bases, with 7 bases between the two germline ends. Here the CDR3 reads CSVVISEQFF. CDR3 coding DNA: TGCAGCGTTGTTATCTCTGAGCAGTTCTTC.

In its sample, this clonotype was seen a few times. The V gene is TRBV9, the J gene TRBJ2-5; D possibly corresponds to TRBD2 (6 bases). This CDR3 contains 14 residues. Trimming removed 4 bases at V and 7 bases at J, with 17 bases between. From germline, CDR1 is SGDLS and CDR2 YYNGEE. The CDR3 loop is CASSRTNNQVTQYF. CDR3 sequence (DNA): TGTGCCAGCAGCAGGACTAATAATCAGGTGACCCAGTACTTC.

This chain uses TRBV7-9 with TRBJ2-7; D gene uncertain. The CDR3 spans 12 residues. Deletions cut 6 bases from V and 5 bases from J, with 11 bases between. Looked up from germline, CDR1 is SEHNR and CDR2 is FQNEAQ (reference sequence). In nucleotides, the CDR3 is TGTGCCAGCAGTTTAACAGATCACGAGCAGTACTTC. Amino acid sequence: CASSLTDHEQYF. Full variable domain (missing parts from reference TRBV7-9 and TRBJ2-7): DTGVSQNPRHKITKRGQNVTFRCDPISEHNRLYWYRQTLGQGPEFLTYFQNEAQLEKSRLLSDRFSAERPKGSFSTLEIQRTEQGDSAMYLCASSLTDHEQYFGPGTRLTVT.

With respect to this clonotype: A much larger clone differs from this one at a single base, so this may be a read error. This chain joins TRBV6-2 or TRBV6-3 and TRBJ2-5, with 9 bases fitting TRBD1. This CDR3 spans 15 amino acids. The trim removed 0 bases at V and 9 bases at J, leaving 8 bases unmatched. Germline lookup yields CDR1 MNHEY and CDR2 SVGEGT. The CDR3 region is CASSYSILGQGAQYF. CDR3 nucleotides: TGTGCCAGCAGTTACTCGATATTGGGACAGGGAGCCCAGTACTTC.

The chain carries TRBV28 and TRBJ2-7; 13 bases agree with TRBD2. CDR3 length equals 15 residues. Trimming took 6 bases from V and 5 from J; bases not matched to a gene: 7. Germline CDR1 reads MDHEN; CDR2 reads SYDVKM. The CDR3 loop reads CASSPGLAGTNEQYF. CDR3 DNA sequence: TGTGCCAGCAGCCCGGGACTAGCGGGAACCAACGAGCAGTACTTC. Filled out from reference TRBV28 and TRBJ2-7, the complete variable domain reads DVKVTQSSRYLVKRTGEKVFLECVQDMDHENMFWYRQDPGLGLRLIYFSYDVKMKEKGDIPEGYSVSREKKERFSLILESASTNQTSMYLCASSPGLAGTNEQYFGPGTRLTVT.

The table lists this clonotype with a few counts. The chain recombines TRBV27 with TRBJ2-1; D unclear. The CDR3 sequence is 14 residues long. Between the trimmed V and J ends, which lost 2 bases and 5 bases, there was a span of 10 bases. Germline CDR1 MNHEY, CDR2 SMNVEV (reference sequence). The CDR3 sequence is CASSLMAANNEQFF. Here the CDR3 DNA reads TGTGCCAGCAGTTTAATGGCAGCCAACAATGAGCAGTTCTTC.

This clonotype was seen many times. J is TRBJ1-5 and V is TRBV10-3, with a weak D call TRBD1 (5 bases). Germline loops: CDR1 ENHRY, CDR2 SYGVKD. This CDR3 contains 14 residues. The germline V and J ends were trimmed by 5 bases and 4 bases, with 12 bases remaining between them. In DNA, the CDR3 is TGTGCCATCAGTTTTGGGGGGGAGAATCAGCCCCAGCATTTT. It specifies CAISFGGENQPQHF.

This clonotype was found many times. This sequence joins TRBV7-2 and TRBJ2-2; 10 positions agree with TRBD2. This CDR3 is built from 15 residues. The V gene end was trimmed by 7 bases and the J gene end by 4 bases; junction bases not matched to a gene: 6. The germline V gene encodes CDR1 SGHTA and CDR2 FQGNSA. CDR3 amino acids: CASKISGRVTGELFF. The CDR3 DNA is TGTGCCAGCAAGATAAGCGGGAGGGTCACCGGGGAGCTGTTTTTT.

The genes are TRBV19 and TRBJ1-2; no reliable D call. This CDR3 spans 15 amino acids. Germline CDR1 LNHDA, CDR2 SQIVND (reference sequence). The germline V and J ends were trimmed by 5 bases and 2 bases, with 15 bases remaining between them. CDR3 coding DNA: TGTGCCAGTAGTCCGGTCCAACGAAAGAACTATGGCTACACCTTC. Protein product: CASSPVQRKNYGYTF.

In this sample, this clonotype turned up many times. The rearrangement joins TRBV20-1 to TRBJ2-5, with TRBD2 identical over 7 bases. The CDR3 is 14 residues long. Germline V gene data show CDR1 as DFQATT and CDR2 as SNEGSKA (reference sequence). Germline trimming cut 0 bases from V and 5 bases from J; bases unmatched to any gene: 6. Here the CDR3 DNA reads TGCAGTGCTAGAGATGGCGGGGGTTGGGAGACCCAGTACTTC. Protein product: CSARDGGGWETQYF.

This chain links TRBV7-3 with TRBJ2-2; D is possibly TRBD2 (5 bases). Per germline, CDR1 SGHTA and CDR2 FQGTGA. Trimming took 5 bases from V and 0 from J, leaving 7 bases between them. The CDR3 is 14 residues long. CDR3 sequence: CASSILANTGELFF. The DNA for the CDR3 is TGTGCCAGCAGCATACTAGCGAACACCGGGGAGCTGTTTTTT.